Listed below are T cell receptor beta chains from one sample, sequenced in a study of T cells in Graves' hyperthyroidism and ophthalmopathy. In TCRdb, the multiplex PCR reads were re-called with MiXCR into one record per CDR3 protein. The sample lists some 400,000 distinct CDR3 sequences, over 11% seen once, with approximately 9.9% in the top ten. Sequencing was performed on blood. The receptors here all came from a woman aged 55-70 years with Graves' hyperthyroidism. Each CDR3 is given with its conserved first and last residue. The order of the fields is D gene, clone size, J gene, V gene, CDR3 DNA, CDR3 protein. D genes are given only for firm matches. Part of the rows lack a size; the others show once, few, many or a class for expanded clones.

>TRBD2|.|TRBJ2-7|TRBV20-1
TGCAGTGCTGCTGGGACTAGCGGGAGTGTCTACGAGCAGTACTTC
CSAAGTSGSVYEQYF
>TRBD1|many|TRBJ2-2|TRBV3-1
TGTGCCAGCAGCCACGACAGGGTGGAAGGGAACACCGGGGAGCTGTTTTTT
CASSHDRVEGNTGELFF
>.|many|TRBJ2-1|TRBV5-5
TGTGCCAGCAGCTACTATTCGGGCGGGGAGGCATGGGAGCAGTTCTTC
CASSYYSGGEAWEQFF
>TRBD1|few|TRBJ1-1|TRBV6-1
TGTGCCAGCAGGCCCATGGACAGGTTGAACACTGAAGCTTTCTTT
CASRPMDRLNTEAFF
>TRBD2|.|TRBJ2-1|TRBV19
TGTGCCAGTAGTCTTAGCGGGGCGAATGAGCAGTTCTTC
CASSLSGANEQFF
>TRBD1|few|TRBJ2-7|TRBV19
TGTGCCAGAACCAGGGGGCGGTCGCTGGACGAGCAGTACTTC
CARTRGRSLDEQYF
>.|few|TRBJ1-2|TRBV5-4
TGTGCCAGCAGCTTTACCAGGACGTATGGCTACACCTTC
CASSFTRTYGYTF
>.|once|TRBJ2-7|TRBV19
TGTGCCAGTAGTAGGGGGACAAGTCGAACCTCCTACAATGAGCAGTACTTC
CASSRGTSRTSYNEQYF
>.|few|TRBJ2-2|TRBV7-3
TGTGCCAGCACCCCTCACCCCCCCGGGGAGCTGTTTTTT
CASTPHPPGELFF
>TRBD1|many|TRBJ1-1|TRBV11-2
TGTGCCAGCAGCGCTCAAGGGGGCCGTTACACTGAAGCTTTCTTT
CASSAQGGRYTEAFF
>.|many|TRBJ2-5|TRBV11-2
TGTGCCAGCAGCTCGGGACTCGCTCCCCCGACCCAGTACTTC
CASSSGLAPPTQYF
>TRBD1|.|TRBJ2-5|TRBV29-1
TGCAGCGTTGGGGGGGGGGTTGGGACAGGGGCAGGAGAGACCCAGTACTTC
CSVGGGVGTGAGETQYF
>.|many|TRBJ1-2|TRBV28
TGTGCCAGCAGTTTGGACAGCGGAGCTAACTATGGCTACACCTTC
CASSLDSGANYGYTF
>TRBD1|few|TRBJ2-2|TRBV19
TGTGCCAGTAGTTACAGGGGAAAGGGCACCGGGGAGCTGTTTTTT
CASSYRGKGTGELFF
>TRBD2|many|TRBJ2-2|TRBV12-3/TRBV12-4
TGTGCCACCTTGGGAGGGCCCCGTTTCACCGGGGAGCTGTTTTTT
CATLGGPRFTGELFF
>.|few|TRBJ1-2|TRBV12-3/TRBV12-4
TGTGCCAGCAGTTTAGGGCCGAGGAAAAGCTATGGCTACACCTTC
CASSLGPRKSYGYTF
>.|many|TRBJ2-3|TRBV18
TGTGCCAGCAGCCCGGCGGATACGCAGTATTTT
CASSPADTQYF
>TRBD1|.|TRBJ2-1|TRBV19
TGTGCCAGTACGGGACAGGGTAGTGATGAGCAGTTCTTC
CASTGQGSDEQFF
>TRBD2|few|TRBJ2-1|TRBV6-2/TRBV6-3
TGTGCCAGCAGTTACTCAAGGTCCGGGGGGGTTTACAATGAGCAGTTCTTC
CASSYSRSGGVYNEQFF
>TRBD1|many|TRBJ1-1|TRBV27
TGTGCCAGCAGTTTACCGACGGGGACAGGGAAGAACACTGAAGCTTTCTTT
CASSLPTGTGKNTEAFF
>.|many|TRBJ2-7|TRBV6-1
TGTGCCAGCCGAAAGAGAGAAGCTAGCGCGCACTCCTACGAGCAGTACTTC
CASRKREASAHSYEQYF
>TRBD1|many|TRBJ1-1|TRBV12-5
TGTGCTATTGGTTTAGGACAGGGGGGCGAAGCTTTCTTT
CAIGLGQGGEAFF
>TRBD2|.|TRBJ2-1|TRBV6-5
TGTGCCAGCAGTTACTCTTCGGCTCGGGGGGTGAATGAGCAGTTCTTC
CASSYSSARGVNEQFF
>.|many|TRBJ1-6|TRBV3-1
TGTGCCAGCAGTCGCCTCAGAGCGGGGGGGAATTCACCCCTCCACTTT
CASSRLRAGGNSPLHF
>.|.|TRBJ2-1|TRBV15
TGTGCCACCAGCAGAGGAGATTCCTCCTACAATGAGCAGTTCTTC
CATSRGDSSYNEQFF
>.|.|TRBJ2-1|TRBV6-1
TGTGCCAGCAGGGGGAGGGGGCGCTACAATGAGCAGTTCTTC
CASRGRGRYNEQFF
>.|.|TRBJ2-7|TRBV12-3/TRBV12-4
TGTGCCAGCAGCTCGCTCGAGGGGGGCTACGAGCAGTACTTC
CASSSLEGGYEQYF
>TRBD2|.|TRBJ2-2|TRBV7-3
TGTGCCAGCAGCTTAGCGGGAGGGCCGAACACCGGGGAGCTGTTTTTT
CASSLAGGPNTGELFF
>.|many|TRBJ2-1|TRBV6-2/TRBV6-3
TGTGCCAGCGGGCGGATCTACAATGAGCAGTTCTTC
CASGRIYNEQFF
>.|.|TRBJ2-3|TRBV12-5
TGTGCTAGTGGTTTGCAAGGGCTGTTAGATACGCAGTATTTT
CASGLQGLLDTQYF
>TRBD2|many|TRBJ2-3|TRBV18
TGTGCCAGCTCACCGCTAGCGGACACAGATACGCAGTATTTT
CASSPLADTDTQYF
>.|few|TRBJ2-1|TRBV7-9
TGTGCCAGCACTATGGGGGTTAGCTCCTACAATGAGCAGTTCTTC
CASTMGVSSYNEQFF
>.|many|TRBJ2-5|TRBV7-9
TGTGCCAGCAGCTTCGGGGGAGTCCAAGAGACCCAGTACTTC
CASSFGGVQETQYF
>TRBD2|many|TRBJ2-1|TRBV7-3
TGTGCCAGCAGCCTAGGACTAGCGGGGGTTGGGAAAGACAATGAGCAGTTCTTC
CASSLGLAGVGKDNEQFF
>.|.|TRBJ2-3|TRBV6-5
TGTGCCAGCAGTTACGGAGCGCCTAGCACAGATACGCAGTATTTT
CASSYGAPSTDTQYF
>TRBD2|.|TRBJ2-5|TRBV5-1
TGCGCCAGCAGAGGGCTGCTAGCGGCCCAAGAGACCCAGTACTTC
CASRGLLAAQETQYF
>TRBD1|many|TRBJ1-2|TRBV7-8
TGTGCCAGCAGCTTAGTAACAGGGGAGGATGGCTACACCTTC
CASSLVTGEDGYTF
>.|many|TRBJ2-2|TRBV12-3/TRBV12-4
TGTGCCAGCAGTTTATTCCGGGGGTCGAACACCGGGGAGCTGTTTTTT
CASSLFRGSNTGELFF
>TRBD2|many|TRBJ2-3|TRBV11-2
TGTGCCAGCAGCTTAGTTCCCTTCAGCGGGATGAGAACAGATACGCAGTATTTT
CASSLVPFSGMRTDTQYF
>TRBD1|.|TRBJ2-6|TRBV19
TGTGCCAGTAGTATTGGACAGGGGATGGGGGCCAACGTCCTGACTTTC
CASSIGQGMGANVLTF
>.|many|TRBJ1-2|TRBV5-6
TGTGCCAGCAGCTCCGCCGGCGGGACATACTATGGCTACACCTTC
CASSSAGGTYYGYTF